Following are 3 T cell receptor beta chains from one sample sequenced in a study of cytomegalovirus exposure and HLA in healthy donors. Amplification used 60 Vbeta primers and 13 Jbeta primers. Generated by immunoSEQ multiplex PCR, the TCRdb table keeps only in-frame clones and is missing some. The sample yields roughly 140,000 clones, just under 85% seen once. The specimen was PBMCs. The receptors come from a woman aged 55-75 years in good health and CMV-seropositive.

This rearrangement joins TRBV30 to TRBJ1-2, with a weak D call TRBD1 (5 bases). V was clipped by 5 bases and J by 4 bases, with 17 bases between them. Germline V gene lookup returns CDR1 GTSNPN and CDR2 SVGIG (reference sequence). This CDR3 is 14 amino acids long. This chain's CDR3 is CAWEPSGWGYGYTF. DNA for the CDR3: TGTGCCTGGGAACCCTCAGGGTGGGGCTATGGCTACACCTTC.

V and J are TRBV6-5 and TRBJ1-2, with TRBD1 identical over 9 bases. This CDR3 spans 14 amino acids. V trimming: 6 bases; J trimming: 0 bases; junction bases outside the gene matches: 2. Germline V lookup: CDR1 MNHEY, CDR2 SVGAGI. CDR3: CASSRQGANYGYTF. The CDR3 DNA reads TGTGCCAGCAGCCGACAGGGGGCTAACTATGGCTACACCTTC.

This clone has only one observation. The chain couples TRBV5-1 to TRBJ2-7; the match to TRBD1 covers 12 bases. With 7 bases clipped from V and 4 bases from J, the junction kept 15 bases outside the gene matches. This CDR3 is 17 amino acids long. CDR1 and CDR2 from the germline V gene are SGHRS and YFSETQ. DNA of the CDR3: TGCGCCAGCGGCCCGGGACAGGGGGCCTCCCCGGGATACGAGCAGTACTTC. Its translation: CASGPGQGASPGYEQYF.